This T cell receptor beta chain was sequenced for a study of T cell responses to AZD1222 COVID-19 vaccine (dated by TCRdb to the early 2020s). Background for the entire study: A total of 240 or so trial participants underwent TCR sequencing, of whom approximately 200 had received two doses of AZD1222 and about 25 had received two doses of the MenACWY control vaccine. Trial participants were enrolled into age subgroups of 18-55, 56-69 and 70-plus years, which contained about 160, 30 and 59 TCR-sequenced participants, respectively.

The research as a whole found: Epitopes outside the regions mutated in the B.1.351 and B.1.1.7 variants were reportedly recognized by nearly half of the unique spike-specific TCRs. Participants were mostly white British, with more females than males. The authors suggested clonal diversity may have been underestimated. Conclusions about previously exposed vaccinees are limited because only six or seven AZD1222 recipients were SARS-CoV-2 seropositive at baseline. Spike-specific TCR breadth and depth rose significantly after two AZD1222 doses compared with day 0 and with MenACWY recipients. The 56-69-year group was small, and its depth increase did not reach significance, likely because of low power. CD4 TCRs associated with the vaccine covered the entire spike protein, and the dominant responses were in regions 160-218 and 743-854. Because no day 14 peak-response samples were available, the repertoires could be characterized only after the peak T cell response.

Remarks on this clone: The antigen this receptor binds is unknown. No qualities accompany the bases; no much larger clone lies one base away.

The CDR3 regions of human TCRbeta chains were analyzed by immunosequencing. In the paper's pipeline: TCRs in the repertoires were matched against a reference library of SARS-CoV-2-specific TCRs that had been generated with the MIRA antigen-specificity platform. Breadth was defined as the fraction of unique TCRs that were SARS-CoV-2-associated, and depth was defined as the fraction of total T cells that were SARS-CoV-2-associated. Using the MIRA data, each spike-specific TCR was assigned both to the spike region to which the TCR was reactive and to a CD4 or CD8 class. Log10-transformed breadth and depth values were compared by one-way ANOVA with Sidak's multiple comparisons tests. Held by TCRdb, this immuneACCESS table contains in-frame sequences only and omits some clones. Under half of the omission traces to an unresolved V gene where checked; the cause of the rest is unknown. V and J calls and clone size are copied from that table; D and trimming were computed from the DNA. The sample includes about 83,000 clones, with around 89% observed a single time. The ten biggest clones cover approximately 5% of the sample.

The junction carries 14 bases between V and J, which are trimmed by 10 bases and 2 bases respectively. Its CDR3 holds 13 amino acids, cysteine through phenylalanine. Only the CDR3 DNA is retained, 39 bases long and in frame from the first base. The germline V gene provides CDR1 MNHEY and CDR2 SVGAGI. The intended sense of this specimen's time point label: baseline before first vaccination. The treatment or condition label corresponds to: meningococcal conjugate vaccine given as trial control. The vaccinee samples were drawn from two UK trials, COV001 and COV002, one of which was a single-blind randomized controlled phase 2/3 trial testing AZD1222 (ChAdOx1 nCoV-19) in healthy adults. For TCRbeta chain sequencing, PBMC samples from trial participants were taken at day 0 and at day 28 after the second dose.

The clonotype originates from an adult in good health. Source: peripheral blood, taken on day 0 of MenACWY control vaccination. This sequence uses TRBV6-5 and TRBJ1-2; no confident D gene assignment can be made. The DNA sequence is as follows: TGTGCCAATCGCAGCAGTCAAAACTATGGCTACACCTTC. Its protein is CANRSSQNYGYTF.